One sample yielded the 30 T cell receptor beta chains listed below, sequenced in a study of cytomegalovirus exposure and HLA in healthy donors. The study ran its PCR with 60 Vbeta and 13 Jbeta primers. Sequenced by immunoSEQ multiplex PCR; TCRdb stores in-frame clones only, minus some. The sample lists 100,000 to 150,000 clones; roughly 82% were seen once. The sample taken for sequencing was PBMCs. These receptors were taken from a woman under 30 in good health and CMV-seronegative.

This clone has only a few counts. The chain recombines TRBV6-1 with TRBJ1-6; 8 bases are a match to TRBD1. The germline CDR1 and CDR2 sequences are MNHNS and SASEGT. This CDR3 is 13 amino acids long. V lost 10 bases, J lost 7 bases, and 6 bases stayed unmatched. The CDR3 loop is CATGQDQNSPLHF. In nucleotides, the CDR3 is TGTGCCACGGGACAGGATCAAAATTCACCCCTCCACTTT.

The genes are TRBV2 and TRBJ2-1; TRBD2 aligns across 10 bases. The V gene's germline CDR1 is SNHLY and CDR2 FYNNEI. Trimming removed 7 bases from V and 5 bases from J; junction bases left unmatched: 11. This CDR3 contains 16 residues. CDR3 protein: CASTNTPGLANNEQFF. DNA for the CDR3: TGTGCCAGCACAAATACCCCGGGACTAGCGAACAATGAGCAGTTCTTC.

Of note for this clone: A junction end diverges from the germline sequence, so it may reflect a read error. The chain recombines TRBV7-9 with TRBJ2-3; D ambiguous. This CDR3 spans 12 amino acids. Germline loops: CDR1 SEHNR, CDR2 FQNEAQ (reference sequence). In DNA form, the CDR3 reads TGTTCCAGCAGCCTATACGCAGATACGCAGTATTTT. It translates to CSSSLYADTQYF.

The gene calls are TRBV5-6 and TRBJ1-5; the D is unclear. Germline values: CDR1 SGHDT, CDR2 YYEEEE. This CDR3 has 15 amino acids. V lost 3 bases, J lost 1 base, and 11 bases lay in between. DNA of the CDR3: TGTGCCAGCAGCTGGACTCAGGCGAGCAATCAGCCCCAGCATTTT. Protein: CASSWTQASNQPQHF.

The chain has TRBV29-1 and TRBJ1-1, with 7 positions matching TRBD1. V was pared by 7 bases and J by 2 bases, with 10 bases of the junction left unmatched. The CDR3 runs to 14 residues. Germline V gene lookup returns CDR1 SQVTM and CDR2 ANQGSEA. CDR3 in DNA: TGCAGCGCCGAGGGGACAGCCATTAACACTGAAGCTTTCTTT. Translating gives CSAEGTAINTEAFF.

J is TRBJ1-1 and V is TRBV29-1, with 7 bases aligning to TRBD1. The J segment lost 3 bases and the V segment lost 7 bases, leaving 17 bases of the junction unmatched. This CDR3 contains 16 residues. Germline CDR1 and CDR2: SQVTM and ANQGSEA. Written as DNA, the CDR3 is TGCAGCGCTCTCAGTGGCAGGGGGACGAGGGACACTGAAGCTTTCTTT. It specifies CSALSGRGTRDTEAFF.

The genes are TRBV4-2 and TRBJ2-3; tentatively, D is TRBD2 (6 bases). This CDR3 contains 18 residues. V lost 4 bases and J 0 bases, leaving 20 bases between the germline ends. CDR1 LGHNA and CDR2 YNFKEQ come from the germline V gene. The CDR3 nucleotides read TGTGCCAGCAGCCGAACATGGGACGGGGGAGCTAGCACAGATACGCAGTATTTT. Its translation is CASSRTWDGGASTDTQYF.

V gene TRBV11-2 combines with J gene TRBJ2-1; no firm D call. CDR1 is SGHAT and CDR2 is FQNNGV in the germline V gene. The V gene lost 1 base and the J gene lost 0 bases, with 7 bases spanning the gap. The CDR3 length is 15 residues. The CDR3 coding sequence is TGTGCCAGCAGCTTAGTTAGGAGCTCCTACAATGAGCAGTTCTTC. This encodes CASSLVRSSYNEQFF.

This clone appeared a single time. The chain is built from TRBV5-6 and TRBJ1-2; D is uncertain. V was pared by 0 bases and J by 8 bases, with 14 bases between. This CDR3 spans 14 amino acids. Germline V gives CDR1 SGHDT, CDR2 YYEEEE. The CDR3 sequence is CASSLDRVPSGYTF. CDR3 nucleotide sequence: TGTGCCAGCAGCTTGGACCGGGTGCCGAGCGGCTACACCTTC.

V is TRBV18 and J is TRBJ1-5; D is ambiguous. The germline V gene encodes CDR1 KGHSH and CDR2 LQKENI. The CDR3 runs to 13 residues. V was trimmed by 3 bases and J by 2 bases, leaving 5 bases between them. CDR3 loop: CASSPRGNQPQHF. CDR3 in DNA: TGTGCCAGCTCACCGAGGGGCAATCAGCCCCAGCATTTT.

This clone was observed a few times. This CDR3 is CASSQEPSAGGEQFF. Here the CDR3 DNA reads TGCGCCAGCAGCCAAGAACCTAGCGCCGGAGGTGAGCAGTTCTTC. V is TRBV4-3 and J is TRBJ2-1; possibly TRBD2 for D (6 bases). The CDR3 sequence is 15 residues long. Trimming cost V 0 bases and J 9 bases, with 15 bases left between them. Germline-derived CDR1 and CDR2 are LGHNA and YSLEER.

The rearrangement uses TRBV4-2 and TRBJ1-5; tentatively, D is TRBD1 (6 bases). This CDR3 comprises 16 residues. Germline-derived CDR1 and CDR2 are LGHNA and YNFKEQ. V shed 4 bases and J shed 3 bases, with 16 bases lying between them. The CDR3 DNA reads TGTGCCAGCAGCCGACAGGCCGGGCTTGACAATCAGCCCCAGCATTTT. Translated, it gives CASSRQAGLDNQPQHF.

As for this clone: At one boundary the junction diverges from the germline segment, which might be a read error. V and J are TRBV5-4 and TRBJ1-2, with D hard to call. The germline V gene encodes CDR1 SGHNT and CDR2 YYREEE (reference sequence). The CDR3 covers 14 residues. This CDR3 is CAGSPEGRYYGYTF. The CDR3 bases are TGTGCCGGCAGCCCAGAGGGCCGGTACTATGGCTACACCTTC. The full variable domain, in which reference TRBV5-4 and TRBJ1-2 provide the parts outside the CDR3, is ETGVTQSPTHLIKTRGQQVTLRCSSQSGHNTVSWYQQALGQGPQFIFQYYREEENGRGNFPPRFSGLQFPNYSSELNVNALELDDSALYLCAGSPEGRYYGYTFGSGTRLTVV.

J is TRBJ2-1 and V is TRBV5-1; 10 bases fit TRBD2. The ends lost 6 bases at V and 6 bases at J; junction bases unmatched: 3. The CDR3 consists of 13 residues. Germline loops: CDR1 SGHRS, CDR2 YFSETQ. In DNA, the CDR3 is TGCGCCAGCACCCTAGCGGGGGCCAATGAGCAGTTCTTC. This gives the protein CASTLAGANEQFF.

This clone was counted a few times. This chain links TRBV27 with TRBJ2-3; the D gene is possibly TRBD2 (6 bases). V lost 9 bases and J lost 5, with 15 bases in between. From germline, CDR1 is MNHEY and CDR2 SMNVEV (reference sequence). The length of the CDR3 is 13 residues. Written as DNA, the CDR3 is TGTGCCAGTGCACTAGCTTCGAGAGATACGCAGTATTTT. Protein product: CASALASRDTQYF.

The rearrangement joins TRBV18 to TRBJ1-2; a possible D gene is TRBD1 (5 bases). Trimming removed 3 bases from V and 3 bases from J, with 17 bases in between. Germline assignment: CDR1 KGHSH and CDR2 LQKENI. The CDR3 length is 16 residues. Written as DNA, the CDR3 is TGTGCCAGCTCACCGTCCAGGGAAGGAGCTCACTATGGCTACACCTTC. Protein: CASSPSREGAHYGYTF.

The genes are TRBV7-9 and TRBJ1-5, with 9 bases aligning to TRBD1. The CDR3 is 14 amino acids. V lost 5 bases to trimming and J lost 2 bases; unmatched junction nucleotides: 1. The germline V gene encodes CDR1 SEHNR and CDR2 FQNEAQ (reference sequence). This CDR3 reads CASSRDRGNQPQHF. CDR3 nucleotide sequence: TGTGCCAGCAGCCGGGACAGGGGCAATCAGCCCCAGCATTTT.

This clone turned up a few times. The chain joins TRBV27 to TRBJ2-7, with 12 nucleotides matching TRBD2. Per the germline V gene, CDR1 is MNHEY and CDR2 is SMNVEV (reference sequence). This CDR3 is 16 amino acids long. Losses at the gene ends were 2 bases for V and 2 bases for J; bases not matched to a gene: 4. The CDR3 loop is CASSLILAGGPYEQYF. Here the CDR3 DNA reads TGTGCCAGCAGTTTAATCCTAGCGGGAGGGCCCTACGAGCAGTACTTC.

This clone was seen once. The genes are TRBV2 and TRBJ2-3; TRBD2 agrees at 9 bases. Trimming at V came to 3 bases and at J to 4 bases, leaving 11 bases not matched to a gene. From germline, CDR1 is SNHLY and CDR2 FYNNEI. The CDR3 sequence is 17 residues long. CDR3 coding DNA: TGTGCCAGCAGTGATGAGGGAGCTAGCGGGATGTCAGATACGCAGTATTTT. Its protein product is CASSDEGASGMSDTQYF.

This chain uses TRBV5-1 with TRBJ2-1, with 14 nucleotides matching TRBD2. The CDR3 runs to 19 residues. The ends lost 4 bases at V and 8 bases at J; junction bases unmatched: 17. Germline CDR1 SGHRS, CDR2 YFSETQ. CDR3 region: CASSVAGLAGVSAFDEQFF. For the CDR3, the DNA is TGCGCCAGCAGCGTGGCGGGACTAGCGGGAGTCTCGGCTTTCGATGAGCAGTTCTTC.

V is TRBV7-2 and J is TRBJ2-2; a weak D match, TRBD1 (6 bases). Trimming stripped 5 bases from V and 0 bases from J, with 7 bases between. Germline V gene lookup returns CDR1 SGHTA and CDR2 FQGNSA. The CDR3 totals 14 residues. CDR3 coding DNA: TGTGCCAGCAGCCACAGGGCGAACACCGGGGAGCTGTTTTTT. The encoded protein is CASSHRANTGELFF.

This chain links TRBV4-1 with TRBJ2-7, with 8 bases matching TRBD2. Trimming at V came to 0 bases and at J to 6 bases, leaving 10 bases not matched to a gene. This CDR3 has 16 amino acids. Germline V gives CDR1 MGHRA, CDR2 YSYEKL. The CDR3 sequence is CASSQDQVAGNVEQYF. The CDR3 DNA sequence: TGCGCCAGCAGCCAAGATCAGGTAGCGGGAAACGTCGAGCAGTACTTC.

The chain is built from TRBV20-1 and TRBJ1-1, with D perhaps matching TRBD1 (5 bases). The germline V and J ends were trimmed by 5 bases and 9 bases, with 10 bases remaining between them. The CDR3 totals 10 residues. Germline loops: CDR1 DFQATT, CDR2 SNEGSKA (reference sequence). DNA of the CDR3: TGCAGTGCTGTAGGGACTCAAGCTTTCTTT. Amino acid sequence: CSAVGTQAFF.

The chain has TRBV18 and TRBJ2-1, with 9 positions matching TRBD1. CDR3 length equals 14 residues. Looked up from germline, CDR1 is KGHSH and CDR2 is LQKENI. The ends lost 4 bases at V and 8 bases at J; junction bases unmatched: 6. In nucleotides, the CDR3 is TGTGCCAGCTCACGCCGGGACAGGGTCGATGAGCAGTTCTTC. Encoded protein: CASSRRDRVDEQFF.

The chain is built from TRBV5-1 and TRBJ2-1; the match to TRBD1 covers 12 bases. The CDR3 spans 15 residues. V trimming: 4 bases; J trimming: 2 bases; junction bases outside the gene matches: 1. CDR1 is SGHRS and CDR2 is YFSETQ in the germline V gene. The CDR3: CASSGTGGTYNEQFF. CDR3 DNA sequence: TGCGCCAGCAGCGGGACAGGGGGCACCTACAATGAGCAGTTCTTC.

The V call is TRBV5-1, the J call TRBJ2-2, with D possibly TRBD2 on 5 matching bases. CDR3 length equals 15 residues. The germline gives CDR1 SGHRS, CDR2 YFSETQ. With 3 bases removed from V and 1 base from J, the gap between germline ends came to 10 bases. Here the CDR3 reads CASSSRTGNTGELFF. CDR3 nucleotide sequence: TGCGCCAGCAGCTCCCGGACTGGGAACACCGGGGAGCTGTTTTTT.

The chain has TRBV2 and TRBJ1-3; 7 positions match TRBD1. The CDR3 sequence is 13 residues long. Losses at the gene ends were 4 bases for V and 8 bases for J; bases not matched to a gene: 5. CDR1 SNHLY and CDR2 FYNNEI come from the germline V gene. The CDR3 coding sequence is TGTGCCAGCAGTGTAGACAGGGAGCACACCATATATTTT. As protein: CASSVDREHTIYF.

The chain uses TRBV9 and TRBJ1-3; D may be TRBD1 (6 bases). The ends were cut back, 2 bases at V and 0 bases at J, with 12 bases in the middle. The CDR3 covers 16 residues. Per germline, CDR1 SGDLS and CDR2 YYNGEE. CDR3 sequence (DNA): TGTGCCAGCAGCGTCTATGGGGGCCACTCTGGAAACACCATATATTTT. This translates into CASSVYGGHSGNTIYF. The full variable domain, its missing parts supplied by reference TRBV9 and TRBJ1-3, is DSGVTQTPKHLITATGQRVTLRCSPRSGDLSVYWYQQSLDQGLQFLIQYYNGEERAKGNILERFSAQQFPDLHSELNLSSLELGDSALYFCASSVYGGHSGNTIYFGEGSWLTVV.

The chain is built from TRBV6-5 and TRBJ2-5; D possibly corresponds to TRBD1 (6 bases). Matching the DNA end better, TRBJ2-7 makes the J call doubtful. CDR1 is MNHEY, CDR2 SVGAGI, per germline. The CDR3 has 14 residues. The CDR3 region has the DNA TGTGCCAGCAGTCCCCGGGACAATTCCTACGAGCAGTACTTC. It codes for CASSPRDNSYEQYF.

The chain is built from TRBV30 and TRBJ2-1, with D possibly matching TRBD1 (6 bases). V dropped 2 bases and J dropped 6 bases, with 14 bases sitting between them. Germline loops: CDR1 GTSNPN, CDR2 SVGIG (reference sequence). CDR3 length equals 14 residues. The CDR3 bases are TGTGCCTGGAGTAAGGGGGAAAACCGCAATGAGCAGTTCTTC. This translates into CAWSKGENRNEQFF.